A selection of T cell receptor beta chains follows, all from one sample in a study of blood T cell repertoires in COVID-19. Clones were sequenced by immunoSEQ multiplex PCR, and TCRdb holds only the in-frame ones, with some missing. The sample includes 300,000 to 350,000 clones, approximately 89% of them seen just once. The material sequenced was PBMCs or T cells enriched from blood (not recorded which). The receptors were sampled from a man aged 25-45 years who had recovered from COVID-19. The CDR3 runs from the conserved cysteine through the conserved F or W. The order of the fields is J gene, clone size, V gene, D gene, CDR3 protein, CDR3 DNA. A D gene is named only where the DNA matches it firmly. Expanded clones get a size class; other rows say once, few or many, or leave the size out.

>TRBJ1-4|-|TRBV28|-
CASTFSGGGEKLFF
TGTGCCAGCACTTTTTCGGGGGGTGGGGAAAAACTGTTTTTT
>TRBJ2-2|-|TRBV21-1|-
CASSKVQKGGQVSNTGELFF
TGTGCCAGCAGCAAAGTACAAAAAGGGGGACAGGTAAGCAACACCGGGGAGCTGTTTTTT
>TRBJ2-7|-|TRBV5-6|-
CASSPDGRGDYEQYF
TGTGCCAGCAGCCCGGACGGCAGGGGGGACTACGAGCAGTACTTC
>TRBJ2-5|-|TRBV5-1|TRBD1
CASSSQGLGRETQYF
TGCGCCAGCAGCTCACAGGGGTTAGGCAGAGAGACCCAGTACTTC
>TRBJ1-6|-|TRBV28|-
CASSFGQGSSPLHF
TGTGCCAGCAGTTTCGGGCAGGGGAGTTCACCCCTCCACTTT
>TRBJ2-7|-|TRBV5-4|-
CASSLGSGDEQYF
TGTGCCAGCAGCTTGGGATCGGGGGACGAGCAGTACTTC
>TRBJ1-2|-|TRBV5-1|-
CASSLLQTGNYGYTF
TGCGCCAGCAGCTTACTTCAGACAGGCAACTATGGCTACACCTTC
>TRBJ2-7|-|TRBV6-5|-
CASSTSYEQYF
TGTGCCAGCAGTACTTCATACGAGCAGTACTTC
>TRBJ2-7|-|TRBV27|TRBD2
CASSWGLTYEQYF
TGTGCCAGCAGTTGGGGACTAACCTACGAGCAGTACTTC
>TRBJ2-1|-|TRBV11-2|TRBD1
CASSLLGQAYNEQFF
TGTGCCAGCAGCTTATTGGGACAGGCCTACAATGAGCAGTTCTTC
>TRBJ1-2|-|TRBV27|TRBD1
CASKPGQGVVYGYTF
TGTGCCAGCAAGCCGGGACAGGGGGTAGTCTATGGCTACACCTTC
>TRBJ1-5|once|TRBV11-2|-
CASSFGATGQPQHF
TGTGCCAGCAGCTTCGGGGCGACAGGTCAGCCCCAGCATTTT
>TRBJ1-2|-|TRBV11-2|TRBD1
CASSFGGQGWGGYTF
TGTGCCAGCAGCTTCGGGGGACAGGGCTGGGGTGGCTACACCTTC
>TRBJ2-2|-|TRBV7-2|-
CASSLGRPGTGELFF
TGTGCCAGCAGCCTCGGTCGGCCGGGCACCGGGGAGCTGTTTTTT
>TRBJ2-1|-|TRBV9|TRBD2
CASNWTSFTSYNEQFF
TGTGCCAGCAACTGGACTAGCTTCACTAGTTACAATGAGCAGTTCTTC
>TRBJ2-1|-|TRBV5-1|TRBD1
CASSLVQGAGNEQFF
TGCGCCAGCAGCTTGGTACAGGGGGCGGGCAATGAGCAGTTCTTC
>TRBJ1-1|few|TRBV19|TRBD1
CASSIGGTAMNTEAFF
TGTGCCAGTAGTATAGGAGGGACAGCCATGAACACTGAAGCTTTCTTT
>TRBJ2-7|-|TRBV7-3|TRBD1
CASSLTDRGYEQYF
TGTGCCAGCAGCTTAACGGACAGGGGGTACGAGCAGTACTTC
>TRBJ2-7|-|TRBV24-1|-
CATSENREQYF
TGTGCCACCAGTGAGAACAGGGAGCAGTACTTC
>TRBJ2-2|-|TRBV11-2|-
CASSLGARGATGELFF
TGTGCCAGCAGCTTAGGAGCGCGGGGAGCAACCGGGGAGCTGTTTTTT
>TRBJ1-2|-|TRBV11-3|TRBD1
CASSLGHRGYGYTF
TGTGCCAGCAGCTTAGGGCACAGGGGGTATGGCTACACCTTC
>TRBJ1-3|-|TRBV19|-
CASSNTGLSGNTIYF
TGTGCCAGTAGTAATACAGGGCTCTCTGGAAACACCATATATTTT
>TRBJ1-2|-|TRBV7-2|-
CASSSLGAQGGYTF
TGTGCCAGCAGCTCGTTAGGGGCCCAGGGTGGCTACACCTTC
>TRBJ2-1|once|TRBV7-2|TRBD2
CASSLEGIAGYNEQFF
TGTGCCAGCAGCTTAGAAGGGATAGCGGGGTACAATGAGCAGTTCTTC
>TRBJ1-1|once|TRBV2|-
CASSEDSSLYEAFF
TGTGCCAGCAGCGAGGACAGCAGCCTTTATGAAGCTTTCTTT
>TRBJ2-5|-|TRBV3-1/TRBV3-2|-
CASSRAVETQYF
TGTGCCAGCAGCCGTGCGGTGGAGACCCAGTACTTC
>TRBJ2-3|-|TRBV5-1|-
CASSLAGNRATDTQYF
TGCGCCAGCAGCTTGGCCGGCAACAGGGCCACAGATACGCAGTATTTT
>TRBJ2-1|once|TRBV27|-
CASSPLAHPRNEQFF
TGTGCCAGCAGTCCTCTAGCCCACCCAAGGAATGAGCAGTTCTTC
>TRBJ2-2|-|TRBV2|TRBD2
CASTLAGGHTGELFF
TGTGCCAGCACCTTAGCGGGGGGGCACACCGGGGAGCTGTTTTTT
>TRBJ2-1|-|TRBV3-1/TRBV3-2|-
CASSQQARGRGKRNEQFF
TGTGCCAGCAGCCAACAGGCGAGGGGCCGGGGGAAAAGGAATGAGCAGTTCTTC
>TRBJ1-5|-|TRBV7-6|TRBD1
CASSLDRGGEYSNQPQHF
TGTGCCAGCAGCTTGGATAGAGGGGGCGAATATAGCAATCAGCCCCAGCATTTT
>TRBJ2-7|-|TRBV15|TRBD2
CATSTVRGTSYEQYF
TGTGCCACCAGCACTGTTAGAGGGACTAGCTACGAGCAGTACTTC
>TRBJ1-2|once|TRBV5-1|TRBD1
CASSGTATNYGYTF
TGCGCCAGCAGCGGGACAGCTACTAACTATGGCTACACCTTC
>TRBJ2-2|-|TRBV5-6|-
CASSLQGGAGELFF
TGTGCCAGCAGCTTGCAGGGCGGGGCCGGGGAGCTGTTTTTT
>TRBJ2-1|once|TRBV7-9|-
CASSPRAGYVHEQFF
TGTGCCAGCAGCCCGCGGGCCGGATACGTACATGAGCAGTTCTTC
>TRBJ1-4|-|TRBV14|-
CASSQDVGGGEKLFF
TGTGCCAGCAGCCAAGACGTCGGGGGAGGTGAAAAACTGTTTTTT
>TRBJ2-7|-|TRBV12-5|-
CASGRDNYEQYF
TGTGCTAGTGGAAGGGACAACTACGAGCAGTACTTC
>TRBJ2-2|-|TRBV6-5|TRBD1
CASKTTGGFTGELFF
TGTGCCAGCAAAACCACAGGGGGATTTACCGGGGAGCTGTTTTTT
>TRBJ1-2|-|TRBV21-1|-
CASSKGLDTRANYGYTF
TGTGCCAGCAGCAAAGGGTTGGACACGCGAGCTAACTATGGCTACACCTTC
>TRBJ2-1|-|TRBV12-3/TRBV12-4|-
CASSLSGSEQFF
TGTGCCAGCAGTTTATCAGGGTCGGAGCAGTTCTTC
>TRBJ2-1|-|TRBV7-3|-
CASSSTGLEQFF
TGTGCCAGCAGCTCGACGGGACTCGAGCAGTTCTTC
>TRBJ1-6|-|TRBV18|TRBD1
CASSPGQTHYNSPLHF
TGTGCCAGCTCACCGGGACAGACCCACTATAATTCACCCCTCCACTTT
>TRBJ1-6|-|TRBV9|TRBD1
CASSGTRDRAFSPLHF
TGTGCCAGCAGCGGAACCCGGGACAGGGCTTTTTCACCCCTCCACTTT
>TRBJ2-7|-|TRBV3-1/TRBV3-2|TRBD1
CASRPRTGAYEQYF
TGTGCCAGCAGACCTCGGACAGGGGCCTACGAGCAGTACTTC
>TRBJ1-6|-|TRBV28|-
CASRPHPRREINSPLHF
TGTGCCAGCAGACCCCACCCCCGACGGGAGATAAATTCACCCCTCCACTTT
>TRBJ2-2|-|TRBV15|TRBD1
CATSQLQGRNTGELFF
TGTGCCACCAGTCAGCTACAGGGGAGGAACACCGGGGAGCTGTTTTTT
>TRBJ1-1|-|TRBV2|-
CASSEALAAAAAFF
TGTGCCAGCAGTGAAGCGCTTGCGGCCGCGGCAGCTTTCTTT
>TRBJ1-5|-|TRBV7-2|-
CASSPRLSGSNQPQHF
TGTGCCAGCAGTCCGAGACTTAGCGGGAGCAATCAGCCCCAGCATTTT
>TRBJ2-1|-|TRBV24-1|TRBD1
CATSENRGYSYNEQFF
TGTGCCACCAGTGAAAACAGGGGGTACTCCTACAATGAGCAGTTCTTC
>TRBJ2-7|-|TRBV18|TRBD2
CASSPGLAGGNWNEQYF
TGTGCCAGCTCCCCCGGACTAGCGGGGGGGAATTGGAACGAGCAGTACTTC
>TRBJ1-2|-|TRBV11-2|-
CASSLGRGDAYGYTF
TGTGCCAGCAGCTTAGGGCGGGGCGATGCCTATGGCTACACCTTC
>TRBJ1-1|-|TRBV10-1|-
CASSDQVATEAFF
TGCGCCAGCAGTGACCAGGTTGCGACTGAAGCTTTCTTT
>TRBJ2-7|-|TRBV25-1|-
CASSTGSYEQYF
TGTGCCAGCAGTACAGGGTCCTACGAGCAGTACTTC